The present entry profiles one TCR beta chain with its context. Its antigen has not been determined. Per-nucleotide qualities are absent, and no much larger clonotype sits a single base away. This specimen belongs to a study of T cell responses to AZD1222 COVID-19 vaccine (dated by TCRdb to the early 2020s). Background on the whole study: Because spike-specific TCR depth and breadth did not differ between the two schedules, AZD1222 recipients who got a second dose at roughly 4 weeks were pooled with those who got a second dose at roughly 12 weeks. A total of 233 trial participants underwent TCR sequencing, of whom 207 received two doses of AZD1222 and 26 received two doses of the MenACWY control vaccine. Enrollment into the trials was organized by age into subgroups of 18-55, 56-69 and 70-plus years, and those subgroups contained roughly 150, 30 and 60 TCR-sequenced participants, respectively.

The germline V gene encodes CDR1 SGHVS and CDR2 FQNEAQ. The CDR3 measures 18 amino acids from cysteine to phenylalanine. The DNA shown is the 54-base CDR3, in frame from base 1. The germline V end is reduced by 5 bases and the J end by 5 bases; junction bases left unmatched: 9. In light of the paper, this sample's time point label describes: baseline before first vaccination. Samples from vaccinated people were obtained from the UK trials COV001 and COV002, which included a single-blind randomized controlled phase 2/3 trial of AZD1222 (ChAdOx1 nCoV-19) in healthy adults. For TCRbeta chain sequencing, PBMC samples from trial participants were taken at day 0 and at day 28 after the second dose. The CDR3 regions of human TCRbeta chains were analyzed by immunosequencing. Per the original workflow: Repertoire TCRs were matched against a reference library of SARS-CoV-2-specific TCRs generated with the MIRA antigen-specificity platform. Breadth was defined as the fraction of unique TCRs that were SARS-CoV-2-associated, and depth was defined as the fraction of total T cells that were SARS-CoV-2-associated. Using the MIRA data, each spike-specific TCR was assigned both to the spike region to which the TCR was reactive and to a CD4 or CD8 class. Log10-transformed breadth and depth values were compared by one-way ANOVA with Sidak's multiple comparisons tests. TCRdb limited this immuneACCESS table to in-frame rearrangements with V and J called. A share of clones is missing; checked studies link under half to unresolved V genes, and the rest is unexplained. V and J calls plus clone size are reproduced from that table; the DNA served to infer D and trimming. This sample is represented by 130,000 or so clones; just over 85% of them were singletons. Roughly 12% of the sample is taken by the ten largest.

Overall study outcomes, separate from this receptor: Because no day 14 peak-response samples were available, repertoires were characterized only after the peak T cell response. Conclusions about previously exposed vaccinees are limited, since just five to seven AZD1222 recipients were seropositive for SARS-CoV-2 at baseline. In the small 56-69-year group, the increase in depth fell short of significance, most likely because of low power. The whole spike protein was spanned by vaccine-associated CD4 TCRs, and dominant responses were seen in regions 160-218 and 743-854. Most participants were white British and females outnumbered males, and the authors suggested that clonal diversity may have been underestimated. Spike-specific TCR breadth and depth rose significantly after two AZD1222 doses compared with day 0 and with MenACWY recipients. Nearly half of unique spike-specific TCRs reportedly recognized epitopes outside regions mutated in the B.1.351 and B.1.1.7 variants.

The receptor comes from an adult in good health. Here the sequenced sample was peripheral blood, taken on day 0 of AZD1222 vaccination. The rearrangement combines TRBV7-8 with TRBJ2-2; 15 bases in the middle match TRBD2. The CDR3 has the sequence CASSPRTSGRAWTGELFF. The DNA sequence is as follows: TGTGCCAGCAGCCCGAGGACTAGCGGGAGGGCCTGGACCGGGGAGCTGTTTTTT. Joined to the reference TRBV7-8 and TRBJ2-2 proteins, this CDR3 gives the full variable domain: GAGVSQSPRYKVAKRGQDVALRCDPISGHVSLFWYQQALGQGPEFLTYFQNEAQLDKSGLPSDRFFAERPEGSVSTLKIQRTQQEDSAVYLCASSPRTSGRAWTGELFFGEGSRLTVL.